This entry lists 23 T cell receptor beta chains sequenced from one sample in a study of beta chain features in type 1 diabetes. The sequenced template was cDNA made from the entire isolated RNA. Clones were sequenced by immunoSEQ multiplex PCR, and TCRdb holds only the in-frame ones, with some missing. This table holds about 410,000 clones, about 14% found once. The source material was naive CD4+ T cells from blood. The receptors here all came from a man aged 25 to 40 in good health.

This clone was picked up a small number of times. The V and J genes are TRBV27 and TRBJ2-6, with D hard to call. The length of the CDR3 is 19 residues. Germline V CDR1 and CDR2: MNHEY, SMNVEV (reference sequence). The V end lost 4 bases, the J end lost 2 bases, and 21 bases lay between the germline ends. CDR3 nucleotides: TGTGCCAGCAGTTACTATCACACGCTTCGGAGTCCTGGGGCCAACGTCCTGACTTTC. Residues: CASSYYHTLRSPGANVLTF.

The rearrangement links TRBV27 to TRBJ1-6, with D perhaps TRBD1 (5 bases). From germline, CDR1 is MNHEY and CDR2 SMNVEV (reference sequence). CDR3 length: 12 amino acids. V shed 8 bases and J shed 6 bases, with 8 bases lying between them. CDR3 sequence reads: CASGGFNSPLHF. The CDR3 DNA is TGTGCCAGCGGGGGGTTTAATTCACCCCTCCACTTT.

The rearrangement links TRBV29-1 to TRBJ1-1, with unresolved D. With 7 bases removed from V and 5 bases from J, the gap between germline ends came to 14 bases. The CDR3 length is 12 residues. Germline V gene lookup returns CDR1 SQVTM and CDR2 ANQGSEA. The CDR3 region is CSGYWGRTEAFF. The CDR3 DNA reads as TGCAGCGGCTACTGGGGAAGGACTGAAGCTTTCTTT.

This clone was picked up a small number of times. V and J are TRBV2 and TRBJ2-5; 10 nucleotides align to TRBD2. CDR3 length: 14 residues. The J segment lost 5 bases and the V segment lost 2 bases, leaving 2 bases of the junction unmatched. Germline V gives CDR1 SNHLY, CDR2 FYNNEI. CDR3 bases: TGTGCCAGCAGTGAATTACTAGCGGGGGAGACCCAGTACTTC. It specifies CASSELLAGETQYF. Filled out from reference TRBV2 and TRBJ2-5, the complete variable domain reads EPEVTQTPSHQVTQMGQEVILRCVPISNHLYFYWYRQILGQKVEFLVSFYNNEISEKSEIFDDQFSVERPDGSNFTLKIRSTKLEDSAMYFCASSELLAGETQYFGPGTRLLVL.

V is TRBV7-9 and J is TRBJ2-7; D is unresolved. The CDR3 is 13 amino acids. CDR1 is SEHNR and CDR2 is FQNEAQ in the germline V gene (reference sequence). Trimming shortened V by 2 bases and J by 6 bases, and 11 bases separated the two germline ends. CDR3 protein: CASSLFPAREQYF. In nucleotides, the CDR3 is TGTGCCAGCAGCTTATTTCCCGCGCGCGAGCAGTACTTC.

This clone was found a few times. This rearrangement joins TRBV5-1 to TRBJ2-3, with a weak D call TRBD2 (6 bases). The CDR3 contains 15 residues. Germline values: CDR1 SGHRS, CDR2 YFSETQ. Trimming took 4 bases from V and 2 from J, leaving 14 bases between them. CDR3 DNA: TGCGCCAGCAGCCCCCCGGGCGGGAACACAGATACGCAGTATTTT. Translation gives CASSPPGGNTDTQYF.

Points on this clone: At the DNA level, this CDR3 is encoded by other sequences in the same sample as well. This CDR3 reads CASSLVAGGTDTQYF. The CDR3 DNA sequence: TGTGCCAGCAGCTTAGTAGCGGGGGGCACAGATACGCAGTATTTT. The chain employs TRBV7-9 and TRBJ2-3; 9 bases fit TRBD2. The J segment lost 1 base and the V segment lost 1 base, leaving 0 bases of the junction unmatched. Germline CDR1 is SEHNR and CDR2 is FQNEAQ (reference sequence). The CDR3 contains 15 residues.

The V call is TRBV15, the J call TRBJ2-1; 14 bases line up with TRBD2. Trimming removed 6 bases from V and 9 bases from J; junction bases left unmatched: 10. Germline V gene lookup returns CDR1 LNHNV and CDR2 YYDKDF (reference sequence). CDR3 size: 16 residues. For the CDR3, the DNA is TGTGCCACCAGTCTTACGACTAGCGGGAGGGCCCGTGAGCAGTTCTTC. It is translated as CATSLTTSGRAREQFF.

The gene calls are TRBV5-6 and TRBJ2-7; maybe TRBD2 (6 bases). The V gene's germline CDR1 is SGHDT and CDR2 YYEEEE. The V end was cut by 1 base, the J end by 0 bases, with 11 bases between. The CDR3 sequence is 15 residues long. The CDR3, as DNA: TGTGCCAGCAGCTTGAGCGGGTTGCCCTCCTACGAGCAGTACGTC. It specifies CASSLSGLPSYEQYV.

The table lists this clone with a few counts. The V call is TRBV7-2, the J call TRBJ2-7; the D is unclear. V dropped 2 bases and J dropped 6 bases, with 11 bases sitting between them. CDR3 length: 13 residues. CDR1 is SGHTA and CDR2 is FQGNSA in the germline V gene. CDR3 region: CASSLTFGFEQYV. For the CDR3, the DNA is TGTGCCAGCAGCTTAACCTTTGGATTCGAGCAGTACGTC.

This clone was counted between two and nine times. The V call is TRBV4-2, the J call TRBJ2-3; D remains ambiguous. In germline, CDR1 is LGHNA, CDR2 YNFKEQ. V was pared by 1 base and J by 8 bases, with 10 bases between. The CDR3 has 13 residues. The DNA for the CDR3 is TGTGCCAGCAGCCAAGCACGAGAAGGTACGCAGTATTTT. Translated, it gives CASSQAREGTQYF.

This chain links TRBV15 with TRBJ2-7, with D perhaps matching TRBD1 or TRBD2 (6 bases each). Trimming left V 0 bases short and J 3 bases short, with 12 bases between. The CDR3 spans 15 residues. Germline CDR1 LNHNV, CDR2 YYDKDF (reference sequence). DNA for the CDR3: TGTGCCACCAGCAGAGAGCTGGGGGGCCTCTACGAGCAGTACTTC. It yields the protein CATSRELGGLYEQYF.

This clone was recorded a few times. CDR3 loop: CASRLRTGFLYEQYF. CDR3 in DNA: TGTGCCAGCAGATTAAGGACTGGTTTCCTCTACGAGCAGTACTTC. The genes are TRBV7-2 and TRBJ2-7; the D gene is possibly TRBD2 (5 bases). The germline V gene encodes CDR1 SGHTA and CDR2 FQGNSA. V was shortened by 6 bases and J by 3 bases, with 18 bases between the two germline ends. This CDR3 has 15 amino acids.

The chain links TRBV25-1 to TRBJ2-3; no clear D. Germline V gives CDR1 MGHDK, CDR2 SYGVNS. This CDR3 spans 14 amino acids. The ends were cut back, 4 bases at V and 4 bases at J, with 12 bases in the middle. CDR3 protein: CASSAFSLADTQYF. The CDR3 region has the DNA TGTGCCAGCAGTGCGTTCTCTCTGGCAGATACGCAGTATTTT.

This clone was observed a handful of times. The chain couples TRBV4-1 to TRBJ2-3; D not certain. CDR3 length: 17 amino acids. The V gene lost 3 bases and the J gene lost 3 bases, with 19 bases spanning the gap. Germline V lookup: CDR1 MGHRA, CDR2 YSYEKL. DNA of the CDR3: TGCGCCAGCAGCCAGGCGACGGGCGGCTCTACGACAGATACGCAGTATTTT. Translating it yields CASSQATGGSTTDTQYF.

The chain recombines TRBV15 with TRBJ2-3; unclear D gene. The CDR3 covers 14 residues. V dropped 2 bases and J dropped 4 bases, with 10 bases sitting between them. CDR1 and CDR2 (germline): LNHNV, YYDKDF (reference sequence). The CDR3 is CATSRQRTSDTQYF. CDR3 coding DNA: TGTGCCACCAGCAGACAGAGAACCTCAGATACGCAGTATTTT.

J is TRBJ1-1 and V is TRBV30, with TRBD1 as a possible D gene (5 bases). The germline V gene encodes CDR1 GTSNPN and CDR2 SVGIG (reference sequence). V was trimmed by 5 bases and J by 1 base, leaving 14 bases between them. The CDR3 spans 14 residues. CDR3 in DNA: TGTGCCTGGTACTTAGGGGTTGAGAACACTGAAGCTTTCTTT. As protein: CAWYLGVENTEAFF.

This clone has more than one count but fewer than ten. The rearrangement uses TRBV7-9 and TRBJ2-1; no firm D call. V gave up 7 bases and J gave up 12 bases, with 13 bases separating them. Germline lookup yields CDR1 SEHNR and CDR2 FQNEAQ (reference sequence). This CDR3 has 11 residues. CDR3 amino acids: CASTSSVMQFF. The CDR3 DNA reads TGTGCCAGCACTTCGTCCGTCATGCAGTTCTTC.

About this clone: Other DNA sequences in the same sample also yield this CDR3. The CDR3 sequence is CASSFGQTYEQYF. In DNA form, the CDR3 reads TGCGCCAGCAGCTTCGGACAGACCTACGAGCAGTACTTC. The rearrangement links TRBV5-1 to TRBJ2-7, with a possible D match to TRBD1 (6 bases). The CDR3 covers 13 residues. Deletions cut 2 bases from V and 2 bases from J, with 8 bases between. CDR1 is SGHRS, CDR2 YFSETQ, per germline.

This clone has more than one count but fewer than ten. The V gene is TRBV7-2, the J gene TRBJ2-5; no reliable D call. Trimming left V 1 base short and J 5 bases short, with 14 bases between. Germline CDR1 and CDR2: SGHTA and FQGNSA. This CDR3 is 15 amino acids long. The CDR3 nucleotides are TGTGCCAGCAGCTTAGGGTCGACCCTCCAGGAGACCCAGTACTTC. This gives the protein CASSLGSTLQETQYF. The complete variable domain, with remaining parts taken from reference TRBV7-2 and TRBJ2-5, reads GAGVSQSPSNKVTEKGKDVELRCDPISGHTALYWYRQSLGQGLEFLIYFQGNSAPDKSGLPSDRFSAERTGGSVSTLTIQRTQQEDSAVYLCASSLGSTLQETQYFGPGTRLLVL.

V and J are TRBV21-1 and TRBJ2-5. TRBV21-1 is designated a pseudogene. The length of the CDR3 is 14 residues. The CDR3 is CASSKPPREETQYF. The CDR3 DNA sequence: TGTGCCAGCAGCAAACCGCCTAGGGAAGAGACCCAGTACTTC.

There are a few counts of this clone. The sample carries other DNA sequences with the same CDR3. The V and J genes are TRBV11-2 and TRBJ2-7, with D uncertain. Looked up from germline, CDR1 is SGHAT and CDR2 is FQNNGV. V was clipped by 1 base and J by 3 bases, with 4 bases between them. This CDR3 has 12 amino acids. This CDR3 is CASSLVGYEQYF. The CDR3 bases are TGTGCCAGCAGCTTAGTTGGCTACGAGCAGTACTTC.

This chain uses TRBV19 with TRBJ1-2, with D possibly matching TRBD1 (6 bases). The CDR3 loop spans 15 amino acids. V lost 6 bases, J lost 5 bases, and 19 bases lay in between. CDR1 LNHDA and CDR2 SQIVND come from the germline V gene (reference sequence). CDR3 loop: CASSPIGGAPYGYTF. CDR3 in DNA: TGTGCCAGTAGCCCTATAGGGGGAGCTCCATATGGCTACACCTTC.